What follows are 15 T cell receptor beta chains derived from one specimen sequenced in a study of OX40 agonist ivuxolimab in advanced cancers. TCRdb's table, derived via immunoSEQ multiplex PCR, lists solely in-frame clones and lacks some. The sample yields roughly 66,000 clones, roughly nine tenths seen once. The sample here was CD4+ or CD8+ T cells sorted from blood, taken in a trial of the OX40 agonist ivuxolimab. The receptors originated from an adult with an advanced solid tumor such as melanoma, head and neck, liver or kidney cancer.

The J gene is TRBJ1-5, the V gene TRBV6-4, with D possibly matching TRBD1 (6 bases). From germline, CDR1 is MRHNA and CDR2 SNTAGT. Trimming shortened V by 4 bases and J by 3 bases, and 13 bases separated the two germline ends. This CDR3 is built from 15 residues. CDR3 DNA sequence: TGTGCCAGCAGTGCCACCGCGGGGGCCAATCAGCCCCAGCATTTT. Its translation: CASSATAGANQPQHF.

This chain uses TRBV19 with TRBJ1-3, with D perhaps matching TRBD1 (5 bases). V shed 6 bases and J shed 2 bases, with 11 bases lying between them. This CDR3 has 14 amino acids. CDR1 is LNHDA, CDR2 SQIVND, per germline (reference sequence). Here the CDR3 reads CASRPDRPGNTIYF. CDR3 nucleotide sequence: TGTGCCAGTAGACCTGACAGACCTGGAAACACCATATATTTT.

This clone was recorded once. For the CDR3, the DNA is TGTGCCAGCAGTGACCAGGTTGGGACTGCAACTTGGGCTGAGCAGTTCTTC. The encoded protein is CASSDQVGTATWAEQFF. This sequence joins TRBV6-4 and TRBJ2-1, with D possibly matching TRBD2 (6 bases). This CDR3 is 17 amino acids long. The germline V and J ends were trimmed by 2 bases and 9 bases, with 23 bases remaining between them. The germline V gene has CDR1 MRHNA and CDR2 SNTAGT.

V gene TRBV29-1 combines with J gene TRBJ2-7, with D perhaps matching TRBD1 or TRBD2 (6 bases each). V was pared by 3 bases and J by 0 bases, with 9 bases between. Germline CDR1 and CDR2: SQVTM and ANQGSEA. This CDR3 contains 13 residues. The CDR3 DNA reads TGCAGCGTTGACGGGGGCAGCTCCTACGAGCAGTACTTC. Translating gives CSVDGGSSYEQYF.

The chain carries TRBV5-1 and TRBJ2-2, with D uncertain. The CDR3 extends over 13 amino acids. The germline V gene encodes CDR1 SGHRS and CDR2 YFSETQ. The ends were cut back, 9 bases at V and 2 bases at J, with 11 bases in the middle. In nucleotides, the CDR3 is TGCGCCACCCCTTCGGCAAACACCGGGGAGCTGTTTTTT. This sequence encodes CATPSANTGELFF.

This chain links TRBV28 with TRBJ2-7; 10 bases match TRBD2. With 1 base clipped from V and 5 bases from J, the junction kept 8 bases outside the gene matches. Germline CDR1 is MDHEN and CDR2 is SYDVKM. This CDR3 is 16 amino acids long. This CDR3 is CASSLSPSGSRNEQYF. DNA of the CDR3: TGTGCCAGCAGTTTATCCCCTAGCGGGAGTCGAAACGAGCAGTACTTC.

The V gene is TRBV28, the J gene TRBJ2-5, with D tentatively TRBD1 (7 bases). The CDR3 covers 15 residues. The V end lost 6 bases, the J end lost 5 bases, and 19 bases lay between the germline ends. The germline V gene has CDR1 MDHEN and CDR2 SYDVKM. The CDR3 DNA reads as TGTGCCAGCAGAACAGGGGTGGGGGGCCATGAGACCCAGTACTTC. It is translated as CASRTGVGGHETQYF.

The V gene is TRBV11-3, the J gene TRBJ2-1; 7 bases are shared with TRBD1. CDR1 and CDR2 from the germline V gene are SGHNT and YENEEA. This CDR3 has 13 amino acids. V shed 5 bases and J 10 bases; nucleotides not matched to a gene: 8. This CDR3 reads CASSTATGPEQFF. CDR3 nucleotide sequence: TGTGCCAGCAGCACAGCGACAGGGCCGGAGCAGTTCTTC.

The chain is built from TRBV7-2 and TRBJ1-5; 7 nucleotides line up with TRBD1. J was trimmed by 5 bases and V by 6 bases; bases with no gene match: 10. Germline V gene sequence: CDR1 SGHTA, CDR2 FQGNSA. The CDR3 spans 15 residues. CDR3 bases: TGTGCCAGCAGTCGGGACCAGGGGGTGTATCAGCCCCAGCATTTT. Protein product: CASSRDQGVYQPQHF.

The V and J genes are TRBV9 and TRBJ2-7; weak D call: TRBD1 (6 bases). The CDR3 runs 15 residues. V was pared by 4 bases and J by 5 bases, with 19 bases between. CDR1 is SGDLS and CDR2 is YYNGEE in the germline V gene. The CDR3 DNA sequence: TGTGCCAGCAGCCCCCGGCTTAGAGCAGGGGACGAGCAGTACTTC. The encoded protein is CASSPRLRAGDEQYF.

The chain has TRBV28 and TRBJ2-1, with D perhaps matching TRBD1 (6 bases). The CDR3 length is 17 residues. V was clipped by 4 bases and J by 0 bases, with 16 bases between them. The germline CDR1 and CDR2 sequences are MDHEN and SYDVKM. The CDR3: CASSSYRDTSSYNEQFF. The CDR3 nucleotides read TGTGCCAGCAGTTCGTACCGGGACACGAGCTCCTACAATGAGCAGTTCTTC.

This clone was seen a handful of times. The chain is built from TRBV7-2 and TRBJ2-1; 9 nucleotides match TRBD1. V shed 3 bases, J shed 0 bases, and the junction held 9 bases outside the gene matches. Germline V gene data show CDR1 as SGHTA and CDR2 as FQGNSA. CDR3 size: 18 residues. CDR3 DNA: TGTGCCAGCAGCTTCTCCGGGACAGGGAGCAGCTCCTACAATGAGCAGTTCTTC. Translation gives CASSFSGTGSSSYNEQFF. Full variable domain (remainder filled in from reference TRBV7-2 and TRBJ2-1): GAGVSQSPSNKVTEKGKDVELRCDPISGHTALYWYRQSLGQGLEFLIYFQGNSAPDKSGLPSDRFSAERTGGSVSTLTIQRTQQEDSAVYLCASSFSGTGSSSYNEQFFGPGTRLTVL.

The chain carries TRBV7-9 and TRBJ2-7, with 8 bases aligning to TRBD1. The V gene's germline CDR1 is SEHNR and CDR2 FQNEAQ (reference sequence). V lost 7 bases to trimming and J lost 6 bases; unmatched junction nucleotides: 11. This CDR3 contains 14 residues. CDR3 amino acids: CASIPLQGAGEQYF. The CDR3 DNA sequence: TGTGCCAGCATCCCTCTCCAGGGGGCGGGCGAGCAGTACTTC.

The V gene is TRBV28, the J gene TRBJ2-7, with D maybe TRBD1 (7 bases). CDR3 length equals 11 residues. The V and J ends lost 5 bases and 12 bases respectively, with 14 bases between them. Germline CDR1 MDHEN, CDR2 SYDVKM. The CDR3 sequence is CASSTRQGLYF. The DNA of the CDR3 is TGTGCCAGCAGTACACGACAGGGACTGTACTTC. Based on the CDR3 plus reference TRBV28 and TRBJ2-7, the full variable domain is DVKVTQSSRYLVKRTGEKVFLECVQDMDHENMFWYRQDPGLGLRLIYFSYDVKMKEKGDIPEGYSVSREKKERFSLILESASTNQTSMYLCASSTRQGLYFGPGTRLTVT.

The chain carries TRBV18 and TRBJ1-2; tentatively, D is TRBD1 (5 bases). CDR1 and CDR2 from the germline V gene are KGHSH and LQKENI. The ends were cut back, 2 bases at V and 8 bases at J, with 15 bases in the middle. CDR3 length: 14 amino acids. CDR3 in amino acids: CASSPSDSPGGYTF. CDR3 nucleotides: TGTGCCAGCTCACCATCAGACAGCCCGGGGGGCTACACCTTC.